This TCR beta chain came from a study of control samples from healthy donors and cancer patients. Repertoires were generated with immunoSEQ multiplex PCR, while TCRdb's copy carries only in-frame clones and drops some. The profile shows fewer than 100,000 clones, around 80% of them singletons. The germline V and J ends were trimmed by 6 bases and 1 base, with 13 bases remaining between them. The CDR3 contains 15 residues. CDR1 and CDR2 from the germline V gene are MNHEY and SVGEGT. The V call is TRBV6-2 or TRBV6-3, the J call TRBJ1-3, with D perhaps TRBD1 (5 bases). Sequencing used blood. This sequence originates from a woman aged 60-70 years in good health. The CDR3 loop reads CASSSPWGSGNTIYF. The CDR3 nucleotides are TGTGCCAGCAGCTCCCCTTGGGGGTCTGGAAACACCATATATTTT.